A single sample is the source of the 31 T cell receptor beta chains below, sequenced in a study of identical twins. Each CDR3 protein is one row after TCRdb ran MiXCR on the 5' RACE reads. The top ten clones hold roughly 2% of a sample with approximately 700,000 distinct CDR3 sequences, over 5% of them seen once. The sequenced sample consisted of naive T cells sorted from blood. These receptors came from a young man in good health.

Many counts were recorded for this clonotype. The V call is TRBV15, the J call TRBJ2-6, with TRBD2 as a possible D gene (5 bases). Germline V gives CDR1 LNHNV, CDR2 YYDKDF (reference sequence). With 1 base removed from V and 3 bases from J, the gap between germline ends came to 7 bases. The length of the CDR3 is 15 residues. CDR3 amino acids: CATSRVGDGANVLTF. CDR3 nucleotide sequence: TGTGCCACCAGCAGAGTCGGGGATGGGGCCAACGTCCTGACTTTC. Based on the CDR3 plus reference TRBV15 and TRBJ2-6, the full variable domain is DAMVIQNPRYQVTQFGKPVTLSCSQTLNHNVMYWYQQKSSQAPKLLFHYYDKDFNNEADTPDNFQSRRPNTSFCFLDIRSPGLGDTAMYLCATSRVGDGANVLTFGAGSRLTVL.

This clonotype has ten or more counts. V and J are TRBV7-3 and TRBJ2-1; 8 nucleotides line up with TRBD2. V lost 5 bases and J lost 3; bases outside the gene matches: 9. Germline V gives CDR1 SGHTA, CDR2 FQGTGA. The CDR3 runs 16 residues. The CDR3, as DNA: TGTGCCAGCAGCCCTTATACTAGCGGCAACTACAATGAGCAGTTCTTC. Amino acid sequence: CASSPYTSGNYNEQFF.

In this sample, this clonotype turned up a few times. The chain has TRBV7-2 and TRBJ2-7, with 10 bases identical to TRBD2. Trimming cost V 1 base and J 6 bases; bases outside gene matches: 6. Germline lookup yields CDR1 SGHTA and CDR2 FQGNSA. The CDR3 spans 15 residues. Here the CDR3 reads CASSLVLAGAPEQYF. Written as DNA, the CDR3 is TGTGCCAGCAGCTTAGTCCTAGCGGGAGCGCCCGAGCAGTACTTC.

This clonotype was seen a handful of times. The gene calls are TRBV7-3 and TRBJ2-7; unclear D gene. The CDR3 loop spans 13 amino acids. Per the germline V gene, CDR1 is SGHTA and CDR2 is FQGTGA. V shed 2 bases and J shed 9 bases, with 14 bases lying between them. CDR3 bases: TGTGCCAGCAGCTTATTTACAGTATCCGTGCAGTACTTC. It specifies CASSLFTVSVQYF. The full variable domain, its missing parts supplied by reference TRBV7-3 and TRBJ2-7, is GAGVSQTPSNKVTEKGKYVELRCDPISGHTALYWYRQSLGQGPEFLIYFQGTGAADDSGLPNDRFFAVRPEGSVSTLKIQRTERGDSAVYLCASSLFTVSVQYFGPGTRLTVT.

This clonotype was seen at least ten times. The V and J genes are TRBV12-3 or TRBV12-4 and TRBJ2-3, with 15 bases aligning to TRBD2. Unmatched junction bases numbered 5, after V lost 6 bases and J lost 7 bases. The CDR3 sequence is 15 residues long. CDR3: CASRRTSGRGNTQYF. The CDR3 DNA is TGTGCCAGCAGGAGGACTAGCGGGAGGGGTAATACGCAGTATTTT.

This clonotype was observed many times. V and J are TRBV12-3 or TRBV12-4 and TRBJ2-2; D is perhaps TRBD1 or TRBD2 (5 bases each). The CDR3 sequence is 15 residues long. V gave up 6 bases and J gave up 2 bases, with 13 bases separating them. The CDR3 sequence: CASSTVGTNTGELFF. The CDR3 bases are TGTGCCAGCAGCACCGTAGGGACCAACACCGGGGAGCTGTTTTTT.

The V call is TRBV6-5, the J call TRBJ2-6; D perhaps matches TRBD1 (5 bases). Germline-derived CDR1 and CDR2 are MNHEY and SVGAGI. The germline V and J ends were trimmed by 4 bases and 3 bases, with 10 bases remaining between them. CDR3 length equals 15 residues. The CDR3 coding sequence is TGTGCCAGCAGTTCTCAGGGCTTTGGGGCCAACGTCCTGACTTTC. This translates into CASSSQGFGANVLTF.

The chain links TRBV20-1 to TRBJ2-1; the match to TRBD2 covers 9 bases. V dropped 8 bases and J dropped 1; count of bases not matched to a gene: 12. Germline lookup yields CDR1 DFQATT and CDR2 SNEGSKA (reference sequence). The CDR3 contains 16 residues. The CDR3 DNA reads as TGCAGTCCGAGCGGCGGGGGGGCCCGGTCCTACAATGAGCAGTTCTTC. Protein: CSPSGGGARSYNEQFF.

This clonotype occurred many times. V gene TRBV20-1 combines with J gene TRBJ2-2; a weak D match, TRBD2 (5 bases). The CDR3 is 12 amino acids. Deletions cut 7 bases from V and 4 bases from J, with 10 bases between. Germline CDR1 and CDR2: DFQATT and SNEGSKA (reference sequence). The CDR3 is CSGEGGTGELFF. CDR3 bases: TGCAGTGGCGAGGGTGGCACCGGGGAGCTGTTTTTT.

This clonotype showed up just a few times. The chain couples TRBV5-1 to TRBJ2-5; D is possibly TRBD1 or TRBD2 (5 bases each). This CDR3 region has 12 residues. CDR1 and CDR2 from the germline V gene are SGHRS and YFSETQ. V was shortened by 6 bases and J by 5 bases, with 11 bases between the two germline ends. DNA for the CDR3: TGCGCCAGCACCTCGGGACGGGAGACCCAGTACTTC. Amino acid sequence: CASTSGRETQYF.

The gene calls are TRBV24-1 and TRBJ2-1, with 11 bases aligning to TRBD2. V shed 3 bases, J shed 9 bases, and the junction held 12 bases outside the gene matches. CDR1 is KGHDR and CDR2 is SFDVKD in the germline V gene. The CDR3 is made up of 17 amino acids. This CDR3 reads CATSDRFSGRAGGEQFF. The CDR3 DNA reads TGTGCCACCAGTGATCGGTTTAGCGGGAGGGCCGGCGGTGAGCAGTTCTTC.

The sample holds a few counts of this clonotype. This chain uses TRBV14 with TRBJ1-1; D is uncertain. CDR1 and CDR2 (germline): SGHDN, FVKESK. V dropped 2 bases and J dropped 1 base, with 20 bases sitting between them. This CDR3 comprises 18 residues. This CDR3 reads CASSQRRKQALGNTEAFF. CDR3 nucleotide sequence: TGTGCCAGCAGCCAAAGAAGGAAGCAGGCTTTAGGGAACACTGAAGCTTTCTTT.

This rearrangement joins TRBV7-2 to TRBJ1-4; maybe TRBD1 (5 bases). V was clipped by 2 bases and J by 8 bases, with 18 bases between them. The CDR3 runs 16 residues. CDR1 SGHTA and CDR2 FQGNSA come from the germline V gene. The DNA of the CDR3 is TGTGCCAGCAGCTTACAAGGGGCGGGGACCCGGGAAAAACTGTTTTTT. Amino acids: CASSLQGAGTREKLFF.

This clonotype was observed at least ten times. V usage is TRBV29-1 and J usage is TRBJ2-3, with 11 nucleotides matching TRBD2. The CDR3 runs 18 residues. CDR1 is SQVTM, CDR2 ANQGSEA, per germline. J was trimmed by 3 bases and V by 5 bases; bases with no gene match: 16. Here the CDR3 reads CSVSFRGTSGRGTDTQYF. The DNA of the CDR3 is TGCAGCGTTTCATTCCGTGGCACTAGCGGGAGAGGGACAGATACGCAGTATTTT.

The chain is built from TRBV12-3 or TRBV12-4 and TRBJ1-4; perhaps TRBD1 as D (5 bases). The V end was cut by 0 bases, the J end by 7 bases, with 12 bases between. The CDR3 has 15 amino acids. The CDR3 bases are TGTGCCAGCAGTTTAGCGCGGCACGGGGGTGAAAAACTGTTTTTT. It specifies CASSLARHGGEKLFF.

V is TRBV7-8 and J is TRBJ2-1; D gene uncertain. V was shortened by 0 bases and J by 6 bases, with 12 bases between the two germline ends. Germline V gene data show CDR1 as SGHVS and CDR2 as FQNEAQ. The CDR3 length is 15 residues. DNA of the CDR3: TGTGCCAGCAGCTTAGCATTTTCCGACCTCAATGAGCAGTTCTTC. Translation gives CASSLAFSDLNEQFF.

This clonotype turned up a few times. The CDR3 DNA reads TGTGCCAGCACCTTCGGGGGGCAGGGAAACACCATATATTTT. Its translation is CASTFGGQGNTIYF. The chain employs TRBV12-3 or TRBV12-4 and TRBJ1-3, with D perhaps TRBD1 (6 bases). The CDR3 spans 14 residues. V was pared by 7 bases and J by 4 bases, with 14 bases between.

This clonotype has a count of ten or more. The CDR3, as DNA: TGTGCCACCAGTGACCCAGGGGGCGGCTCCTACAATGAGCAGTTCTTC. Translation gives CATSDPGGGSYNEQFF. The V call is TRBV24-1, the J call TRBJ2-1; 8 nucleotides agree with TRBD1. This CDR3 contains 16 residues. Germline CDR1 is KGHDR and CDR2 is SFDVKD. The ends lost 4 bases at V and 0 bases at J; junction bases unmatched: 4.

This clonotype has a count of ten or more. This sequence joins TRBV27 and TRBJ2-3; D gene uncertain. Germline CDR1 MNHEY, CDR2 SMNVEV (reference sequence). The CDR3 has 13 amino acids. With 7 bases removed from V and 6 bases from J, the gap between germline ends came to 14 bases. The CDR3, as DNA: TGTGCCAGCATGCTGGTAATTGGGGATACGCAGTATTTT. This encodes CASMLVIGDTQYF.

This clonotype was counted at least ten times. CDR3 sequence (DNA): TGTGCCAGCAGCCCCTTAGCGGGAGGGGCCAAAAACATTCAGTACTTC. Translated, it gives CASSPLAGGAKNIQYF. This chain connects TRBV7-2 to TRBJ2-4, with 11 bases lining up with TRBD2. Germline CDR1 is SGHTA and CDR2 is FQGNSA. This CDR3 is 16 amino acids long. Trimming took 5 bases from V and 1 from J; bases not matched to a gene: 4.

This chain joins TRBV12-3 or TRBV12-4 and TRBJ1-2; D is perhaps TRBD1 (5 bases). V lost 2 bases to trimming and J lost 7 bases, with 23 bases between them. This CDR3 has 17 amino acids. CDR3 in amino acids: CASSLFLQGRALVGYTF. CDR3 nucleotides: TGTGCCAGCAGTTTATTTCTTCAGGGCAGGGCATTGGTTGGCTACACCTTC.

This clonotype was seen more than once but under ten times. J is TRBJ2-1 and V is TRBV30; 11 nucleotides agree with TRBD2. Germline V gene sequence: CDR1 GTSNPN, CDR2 SVGIG (reference sequence). The CDR3 has 14 residues. With 3 bases clipped from V and 9 bases from J, the junction kept 7 bases outside the gene matches. Here the CDR3 reads CAWRILAGAREQFF. The CDR3 DNA follows: TGTGCCTGGAGAATACTAGCGGGAGCTCGTGAGCAGTTCTTC.

This clonotype was seen a few times. The V gene is TRBV5-1, the J gene TRBJ2-5; the match to TRBD1 covers 9 bases. V gave up 2 bases and J gave up 4 bases; unmatched junction bases: 3. The CDR3 is 14 residues long. The germline V gene encodes CDR1 SGHRS and CDR2 YFSETQ. CDR3 protein: CASSFRDRVETQYF. The CDR3 region has the DNA TGCGCCAGCAGCTTCCGGGACAGGGTAGAGACCCAGTACTTC. Drawing the rest from reference TRBV5-1 and TRBJ2-5, the complete variable domain is KAGVTQTPRYLIKTRGQQVTLSCSPISGHRSVSWYQQTPGQGLQFLFEYFSETQRNKGNFPGRFSGRQFSNSRSEMNVSTLELGDSALYLCASSFRDRVETQYFGPGTRLLVL.

The CDR3 protein is CASSQLDLAGGYWTNEQFF. CDR3 coding DNA: TGTGCCAGCAGCCAGCTTGATCTAGCGGGAGGTTATTGGACCAATGAGCAGTTCTTC. The rearrangement links TRBV14 to TRBJ2-1; TRBD2 matches 11 bases. Trimming cost V 3 bases and J 6 bases; bases outside gene matches: 16. The CDR3 contains 19 residues. The germline gives CDR1 SGHDN, CDR2 FVKESK.

This clonotype was counted a few times. The chain carries TRBV28 and TRBJ2-5; D ambiguous. Trimming cost V 3 bases and J 4 bases, with 12 bases left between them. CDR1 and CDR2 (germline): MDHEN, SYDVKM. The CDR3 loop spans 14 amino acids. CDR3 nucleotides: TGTGCCAGCAGTTTTCAAGGTTTGACAGAGACCCAGTACTTC. Translated: CASSFQGLTETQYF.

The chain is built from TRBV12-3 or TRBV12-4 and TRBJ1-1, with a possible D match to TRBD1 (5 bases). The CDR3 runs to 13 residues. V was shortened by 8 bases and J by 5 bases, with 15 bases between the two germline ends. CDR3 sequence (DNA): TGTGCCAGCGGATATCCGGGACCAACTGAAGCTTTCTTT. It specifies CASGYPGPTEAFF.

J is TRBJ2-3 and V is TRBV12-3 or TRBV12-4; 11 bases map to TRBD2. This CDR3 is built from 15 residues. Unmatched junction bases numbered 8, after V lost 3 bases and J lost 9 bases. CDR3 DNA sequence: TGTGCCAGCAGTTTGGGTGTAGCGGGAGGGAGCACGCAGTATTTT. This sequence encodes CASSLGVAGGSTQYF.

This clonotype was seen at least ten times. The CDR3 sequence: CASSLGQGRDTQYF. The DNA for the CDR3 is TGCGCCAGCAGCTTGGGGCAGGGACGAGATACGCAGTATTTT. V is TRBV5-1 and J is TRBJ2-3; the D call may be TRBD1 or TRBD2 (5 bases each). CDR1 is SGHRS and CDR2 is YFSETQ in the germline V gene. The CDR3 has 14 amino acids. With 0 bases removed from V and 5 bases from J, the gap between germline ends came to 10 bases.

This clonotype was observed a few times. The V gene is TRBV11-2, the J gene TRBJ1-3; D uncertain. CDR1 and CDR2 (germline): SGHAT, FQNNGV. This CDR3 is 14 amino acids long. V lost 1 base and J 2 bases, leaving 6 bases between the germline ends. The CDR3 loop is CASSLARAGNTIYF. The CDR3 DNA sequence: TGTGCCAGCAGCTTAGCGCGAGCTGGAAACACCATATATTTT.

The table lists this clonotype with many counts. The chain employs TRBV12-3 or TRBV12-4 and TRBJ2-1, with 11 bases that match TRBD2. V shed 6 bases and J 4 bases; nucleotides not matched to a gene: 2. The CDR3 covers 14 residues. The CDR3 loop reads CASRVAGGYNEQFF. CDR3 sequence (DNA): TGTGCCAGCAGGGTAGCGGGAGGGTACAATGAGCAGTTCTTC.

In this sample, this clonotype turned up a few times. The rearrangement joins TRBV6-1 to TRBJ1-6, with a tentative D call TRBD1 (5 bases). The CDR3 is made up of 14 amino acids. V was cut by 5 bases and J by 9 bases, with 14 bases left in between. The germline gives CDR1 MNHNS, CDR2 SASEGT. The CDR3 nucleotides read TGTGCCAGCAGTCGAGAGGGGTGGGGTTCACCCCTCCACTTT. This encodes CASSREGWGSPLHF.